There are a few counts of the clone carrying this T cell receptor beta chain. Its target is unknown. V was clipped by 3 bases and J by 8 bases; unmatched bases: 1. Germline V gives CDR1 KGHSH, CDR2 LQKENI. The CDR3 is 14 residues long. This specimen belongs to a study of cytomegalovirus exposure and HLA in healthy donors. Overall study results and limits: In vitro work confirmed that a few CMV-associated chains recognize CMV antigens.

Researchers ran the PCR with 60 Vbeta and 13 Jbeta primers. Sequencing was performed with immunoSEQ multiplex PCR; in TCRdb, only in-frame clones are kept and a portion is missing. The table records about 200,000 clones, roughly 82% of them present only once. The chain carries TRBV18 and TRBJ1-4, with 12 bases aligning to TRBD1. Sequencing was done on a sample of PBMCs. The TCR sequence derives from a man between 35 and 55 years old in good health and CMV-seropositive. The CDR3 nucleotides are TGTGCCAGCTCACCCGGGACAGGGGGCGAAAAACTGTTTTTT. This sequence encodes CASSPGTGGEKLFF. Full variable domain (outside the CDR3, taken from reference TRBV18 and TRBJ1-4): NAGVMQNPRHLVRRRGQEARLRCSPMKGHSHVYWYRQLPEEGLKFMVYLQKENIIDESGMPKERFSAEFPKEGPSILRIQQVVRGDSAAYFCASSPGTGGEKLFFGSGTQLSVL.